This T cell receptor (beta chain) was captured by sequencing in a study of cytomegalovirus exposure and HLA in healthy donors. PCR involved 60 Vbeta and 13 Jbeta primers. Profiled with immunoSEQ multiplex PCR; TCRdb holds only in-frame clones, not every one. The table includes 150,000 to 200,000 clones, about 81% detected once. The CDR3 is 13 residues long. The germline V gene encodes CDR1 SGHTS and CDR2 YDEGEE. V was shortened by 2 bases and J by 6 bases, with 6 bases between the two germline ends. The source of this sequence is a man between 18 and 29 years old in good health and CMV-seronegative. The sample consisted of PBMCs. This rearrangement joins TRBV5-8 to TRBJ1-6; a weak D match, TRBD1 (6 bases). The CDR3 loop is CASSFRGNSPLHF. For the CDR3, the DNA is TGTGCCAGCAGCTTCAGGGGTAATTCACCCCTCCACTTT.